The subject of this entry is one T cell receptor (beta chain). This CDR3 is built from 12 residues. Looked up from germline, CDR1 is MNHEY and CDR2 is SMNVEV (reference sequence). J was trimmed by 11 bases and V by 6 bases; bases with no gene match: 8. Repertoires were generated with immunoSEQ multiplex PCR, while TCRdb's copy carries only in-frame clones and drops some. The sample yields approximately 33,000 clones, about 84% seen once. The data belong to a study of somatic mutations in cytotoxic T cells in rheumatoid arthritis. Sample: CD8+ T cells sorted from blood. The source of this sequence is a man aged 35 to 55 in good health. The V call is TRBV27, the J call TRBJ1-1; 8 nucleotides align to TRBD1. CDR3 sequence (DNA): TGTGCCAGCAGGCAGGGGGCGAATGGGGCTTTCTTT. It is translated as CASRQGANGAFF.